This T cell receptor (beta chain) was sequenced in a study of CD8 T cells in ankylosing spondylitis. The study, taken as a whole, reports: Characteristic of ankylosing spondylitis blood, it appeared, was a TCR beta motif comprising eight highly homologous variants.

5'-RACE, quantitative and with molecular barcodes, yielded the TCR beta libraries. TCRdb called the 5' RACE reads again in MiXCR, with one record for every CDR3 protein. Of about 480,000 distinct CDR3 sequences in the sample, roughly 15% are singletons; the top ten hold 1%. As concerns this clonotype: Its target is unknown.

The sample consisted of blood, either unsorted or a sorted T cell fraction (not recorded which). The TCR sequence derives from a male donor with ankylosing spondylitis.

The CDR3 DNA is TGTGCCAGCTCACGGGGGAATAGCGGGAGGACGTCAGTAGCGCATGGCACCAGCACAGATACGCAGTATTTT. It is translated as CASSRGNSGRTSVAHGTSTDTQYF. V usage is TRBV18 and J usage is TRBJ2-3, with 10 nucleotides matching TRBD2. Germline CDR1 is KGHSH and CDR2 is LQKENI. The CDR3 spans 24 residues. V was clipped by 4 bases and J by 0 bases; unmatched bases: 28. Combining the CDR3 with reference TRBV18 and TRBJ2-3 gives the whole variable domain NAGVMQNPRHLVRRRGQEARLRCSPMKGHSHVYWYRQLPEEGLKFMVYLQKENIIDESGMPKERFSAEFPKEGPSILRIQQVVRGDSAAYFCASSRGNSGRTSVAHGTSTDTQYFGPGTRLTVL.